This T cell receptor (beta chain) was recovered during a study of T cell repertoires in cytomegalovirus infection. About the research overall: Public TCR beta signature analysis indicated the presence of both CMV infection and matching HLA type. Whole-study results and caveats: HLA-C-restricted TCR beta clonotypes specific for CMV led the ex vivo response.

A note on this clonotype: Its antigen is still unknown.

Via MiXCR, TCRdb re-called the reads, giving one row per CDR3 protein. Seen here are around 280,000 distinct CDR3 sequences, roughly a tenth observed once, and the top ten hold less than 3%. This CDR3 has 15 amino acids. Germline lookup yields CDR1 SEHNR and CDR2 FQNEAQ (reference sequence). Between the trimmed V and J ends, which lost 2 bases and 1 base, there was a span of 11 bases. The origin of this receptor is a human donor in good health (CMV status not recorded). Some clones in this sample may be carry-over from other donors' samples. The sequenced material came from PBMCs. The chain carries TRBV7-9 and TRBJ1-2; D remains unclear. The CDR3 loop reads CASSLTGGINYGYTF. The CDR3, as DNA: TGTGCCAGCAGCTTAACGGGAGGGATTAACTATGGCTACACCTTC. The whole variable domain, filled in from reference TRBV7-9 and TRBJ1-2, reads DTGVSQNPRHKITKRGQNVTFRCDPISEHNRLYWYRQTLGQGPEFLTYFQNEAQLEKSRLLSDRFSAERPKGSFSTLEIQRTEQGDSAMYLCASSLTGGINYGYTFGSGTRLTVV.